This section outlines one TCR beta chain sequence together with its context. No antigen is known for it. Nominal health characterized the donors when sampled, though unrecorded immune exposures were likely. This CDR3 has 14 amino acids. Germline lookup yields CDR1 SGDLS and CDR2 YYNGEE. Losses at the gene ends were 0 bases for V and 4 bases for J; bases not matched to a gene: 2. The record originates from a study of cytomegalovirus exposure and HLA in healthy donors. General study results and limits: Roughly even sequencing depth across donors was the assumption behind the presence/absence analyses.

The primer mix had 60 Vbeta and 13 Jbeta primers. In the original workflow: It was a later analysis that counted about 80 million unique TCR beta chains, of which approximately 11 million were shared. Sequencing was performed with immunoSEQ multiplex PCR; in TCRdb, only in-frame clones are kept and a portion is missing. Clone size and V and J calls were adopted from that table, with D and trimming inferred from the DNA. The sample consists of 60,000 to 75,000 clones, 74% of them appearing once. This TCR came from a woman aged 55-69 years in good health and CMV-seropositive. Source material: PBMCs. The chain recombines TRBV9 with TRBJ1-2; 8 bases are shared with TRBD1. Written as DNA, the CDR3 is TGTGCCAGCAGCGTAGGACAGGGGCGCTATGGCTACACCTTC. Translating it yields CASSVGQGRYGYTF.